This TCR beta chain is drawn from a study of shared clonotypes between healthy human individuals. Study observations and caveats: Rarefaction demonstrated incomplete sorted-subset sequencing despite large depth. A small donor pool kept down the genetic and exposure-history diversity that was represented. In this cohort, only blood was sampled, and tissue repertoires likely differ.

Each sample came from a Caucasian adult donor living in Nashville, Tennessee. Data came from immunoSEQ multiplex PCR; TCRdb stores just in-frame clones and leaves some out. The sample yields around 1 million clones, over 75% seen once. In regard to this clone: What it binds is not known.

V was clipped by 3 bases and J by 4 bases; unmatched bases: 3. CDR1 MGHRA and CDR2 YSYEKL come from the germline V gene. The CDR3 sequence is 16 residues long. The sequence was collected from a young man in good health. The sequencing sample was made of memory CD4+ T cells sorted from blood. Documented subset: CD45RA-negative fraction. J is TRBJ2-6 and V is TRBV4-1; 10 nucleotides match TRBD1. CDR3 loop: CASSQGQGTGANVLTF. DNA for the CDR3: TGCGCCAGCAGCCAGGGACAGGGGACCGGGGCCAACGTCCTGACTTTC.